The 31 T cell receptor beta chains listed next were all sequenced from one sample in a study of OX40 agonist ivuxolimab in advanced cancers. Repertoires were generated with immunoSEQ multiplex PCR, while TCRdb's copy carries only in-frame clones and drops some. The sample includes over 60,000 clones, over 75% seen only once; the top ten take 0.6% to 0.8%. The source material was CD4+ or CD8+ T cells sorted from blood, sampled in a trial of the OX40 agonist ivuxolimab. The origin of the receptors is an adult with an advanced solid tumor such as melanoma, head and neck, liver or kidney cancer.

This clone was observed a handful of times. V usage is TRBV6-5 and J usage is TRBJ1-2; tentative D call: TRBD1 (6 bases). The germline V gene has CDR1 MNHEY and CDR2 SVGAGI. The CDR3 runs to 14 residues. The ends were cut back, 6 bases at V and 8 bases at J, with 19 bases in the middle. The CDR3 protein is CASSSSMRGDGYTF. CDR3 in DNA: TGTGCCAGCAGCTCCTCGATGAGGGGGGACGGCTACACCTTC.

The J gene is TRBJ2-2, the V gene TRBV7-2; D is tentatively TRBD1 or TRBD2 (5 bases each). The CDR3 length is 17 residues. The V and J ends lost 7 bases and 5 bases respectively, with 23 bases between them. Germline V gives CDR1 SGHTA, CDR2 FQGNSA. The CDR3 region is CASTPLPGTLSTGELFF. The CDR3 nucleotides read TGTGCCAGCACCCCCCTTCCCGGGACCCTGAGTACCGGGGAGCTGTTTTTT. Full variable domain (outside the CDR3, taken from reference TRBV7-2 and TRBJ2-2): GAGVSQSPSNKVTEKGKDVELRCDPISGHTALYWYRQSLGQGLEFLIYFQGNSAPDKSGLPSDRFSAERTGGSVSTLTIQRTQQEDSAVYLCASTPLPGTLSTGELFFGEGSRLTVL.

A few counts support this clone. V is TRBV29-1 and J is TRBJ2-5, with 9 bases identical to TRBD1. The germline gives CDR1 SQVTM, CDR2 ANQGSEA. The V segment lost 2 bases and the J segment 5 bases; nucleotides outside the gene matches: 9. CDR3 length: 15 amino acids. DNA for the CDR3: TGCAGCGTTGAACCGGGACAGGGCGAAGCGGAGACCCAGTACTTC. It translates to CSVEPGQGEAETQYF.

The count of this clone is one. The V and J genes are TRBV5-1 and TRBJ2-7, with unresolved D. The CDR3 is 15 residues long. From germline, CDR1 is SGHRS and CDR2 YFSETQ. Trimming pared 3 bases from V and 0 bases from J, leaving 13 bases between. CDR3 in amino acids: CASSSGGFGSYEQYF. In DNA, the CDR3 is TGCGCCAGCAGCTCGGGTGGGTTCGGCTCCTACGAGCAGTACTTC.

The V gene is TRBV19, the J gene TRBJ2-5, with D perhaps TRBD2 (5 bases). CDR3 length: 15 residues. Germline values: CDR1 LNHDA, CDR2 SQIVND (reference sequence). V was cut by 3 bases and J by 1 base, with 12 bases left in between. CDR3 DNA sequence: TGTGCCAGTAGTATCGGGAACGGCCCCCAAGAGACCCAGTACTTC. It encodes CASSIGNGPQETQYF.

The gene calls are TRBV7-2 and TRBJ2-1; 9 nucleotides align to TRBD1. V trimming: 4 bases; J trimming: 3 bases; junction bases outside the gene matches: 4. This CDR3 contains 15 residues. Germline CDR1 is SGHTA and CDR2 is FQGNSA. The CDR3 DNA reads TGTGCCAGCAGCTCGGGACAGGGCGGCTACAATGAGCAGTTCTTC. As protein: CASSSGQGGYNEQFF.

This chain joins TRBV18 and TRBJ1-3; D gene unclear. Germline lookup yields CDR1 KGHSH and CDR2 LQKENI. The CDR3 consists of 16 residues. Trimming pared 3 bases from V and 0 bases from J, leaving 12 bases between. CDR3 sequence (DNA): TGTGCCAGCTCACCCATGAGACCGAACTCTGGAAACACCATATATTTT. This translates into CASSPMRPNSGNTIYF.

The rearrangement joins TRBV27 to TRBJ1-1, with D possibly TRBD1 on 6 matching bases. Looked up from germline, CDR1 is MNHEY and CDR2 is SMNVEV (reference sequence). CDR3 length equals 13 residues. V lost 2 bases, J lost 6 bases, and 10 bases lay in between. The CDR3 reads CASSLMGGAEAFF. The CDR3 nucleotides are TGTGCCAGCAGTTTAATGGGGGGCGCTGAAGCTTTCTTT.

V is TRBV7-2 and J is TRBJ2-7; D uncertain. The CDR3 consists of 14 residues. Trimming stripped 5 bases from V and 0 bases from J, with 11 bases between. Germline values: CDR1 SGHTA, CDR2 FQGNSA. The CDR3 loop reads CASSPSSHSYEQYF. CDR3 in DNA: TGTGCCAGCAGCCCATCCTCACACTCCTACGAGCAGTACTTC.

This chain joins TRBV5-1 and TRBJ1-1; D may be TRBD1 (6 bases). The CDR3 is 16 residues long. V lost 2 bases to trimming and J lost 4 bases, with 18 bases between them. Germline CDR1 and CDR2: SGHRS and YFSETQ. Written as DNA, the CDR3 is TGCGCCAGCAGCTTACAGGGTTTCGGAATTAGCACTGAAGCTTTCTTT. Protein product: CASSLQGFGISTEAFF.

The V call is TRBV5-1, the J call TRBJ1-6; TRBD1 might be the D (5 bases). In germline, CDR1 is SGHRS, CDR2 YFSETQ. V dropped 0 bases and J dropped 16 bases, with 14 bases sitting between them. This CDR3 is 13 amino acids long. The CDR3 DNA reads TGCGCCAGCAGCTTGGGGGGCGTACAGGTACTCCACTTT. Translation gives CASSLGGVQVLHF.

The chain combines TRBV18 with TRBJ2-5; 11 bases are shared with TRBD1. Germline V gives CDR1 KGHSH, CDR2 LQKENI. This CDR3 region has 15 residues. Unmatched junction bases numbered 7, after V lost 6 bases and J lost 4 bases. In DNA form, the CDR3 reads TGTGCCAGCTCTCCCAGGACAGGGGGCGGAGAGACCCAGTACTTC. Its translation is CASSPRTGGGETQYF. The variable domain in full, completed from reference TRBV18 and TRBJ2-5, reads NAGVMQNPRHLVRRRGQEARLRCSPMKGHSHVYWYRQLPEEGLKFMVYLQKENIIDESGMPKERFSAEFPKEGPSILRIQQVVRGDSAAYFCASSPRTGGGETQYFGPGTRLLVL.

This chain links TRBV10-3 with TRBJ2-2; possible D gene TRBD1, 6 bases. The CDR3 runs 15 residues. The germline gives CDR1 ENHRY, CDR2 SYGVKD. The V end was cut by 0 bases, the J end by 6 bases, with 11 bases between. CDR3 protein: CAISESNRVAGELFF. CDR3 nucleotides: TGTGCCATCAGTGAGTCAAACAGGGTGGCCGGGGAGCTGTTTTTT.

The rearrangement joins TRBV7-2 to TRBJ1-3; D is uncertain. The CDR3 runs 15 residues. Germline V CDR1 and CDR2: SGHTA, FQGNSA. Trimming removed 5 bases at V and 0 bases at J, with 11 bases between. The CDR3 DNA is TGTGCCAGCAGCACACAATACAGCTCTGGAAACACCATATATTTT. This codes for CASSTQYSSGNTIYF. Drawing the rest from reference TRBV7-2 and TRBJ1-3, the complete variable domain is GAGVSQSPSNKVTEKGKDVELRCDPISGHTALYWYRQSLGQGLEFLIYFQGNSAPDKSGLPSDRFSAERTGGSVSTLTIQRTQQEDSAVYLCASSTQYSSGNTIYFGEGSWLTVV.

The V gene is TRBV7-2, the J gene TRBJ2-6; D gene uncertain. With 5 bases removed from V and 1 base from J, the gap between germline ends came to 12 bases. Germline values: CDR1 SGHTA, CDR2 FQGNSA. The length of the CDR3 is 16 residues. The CDR3 DNA follows: TGTGCCAGCAGCCTTCACTTTGGGTCTGGGGCCAACGTCCTGACTTTC. Residues: CASSLHFGSGANVLTF.

This clone has more than one count but fewer than ten. CDR3 bases: TGTGCCAGCAGCTCCGGACACAACACTGAAGCTTTCTTT. Protein sequence: CASSSGHNTEAFF. This sequence joins TRBV7-2 and TRBJ1-1; tentative D call: TRBD1 (5 bases). This CDR3 is built from 13 residues. Deletions cut 4 bases from V and 2 bases from J, with 8 bases between. Germline V gene lookup returns CDR1 SGHTA and CDR2 FQGNSA.

The chain is built from TRBV6-5 and TRBJ1-1; 8 bases agree with TRBD1. The CDR3 consists of 15 residues. The trim removed 7 bases at V and 6 bases at J, leaving 13 bases unmatched. From germline, CDR1 is MNHEY and CDR2 SVGAGI. CDR3 sequence: CASIGGQGALPEAFF. The CDR3 nucleotides are TGTGCCAGCATCGGAGGACAGGGCGCGCTCCCTGAAGCTTTCTTT.

The genes are TRBV4-2 and TRBJ1-1, with D maybe TRBD1 (5 bases). Trimming cost V 0 bases and J 4 bases, with 9 bases left between them. Germline V gene lookup returns CDR1 LGHNA and CDR2 YNFKEQ. The CDR3 covers 14 residues. The CDR3: CASSQDKGPTEAFF. The CDR3, as DNA: TGTGCCAGCAGCCAAGATAAGGGACCCACTGAAGCTTTCTTT.

V gene TRBV18 combines with J gene TRBJ1-4, with D hard to call. The germline gives CDR1 KGHSH, CDR2 LQKENI. This CDR3 region has 15 residues. V gave up 2 bases and J gave up 0 bases, with 7 bases separating them. The CDR3 DNA reads as TGTGCCAGCTCACCATCCCGCTCAACTAATGAAAAACTGTTTTTT. Translating it yields CASSPSRSTNEKLFF.

This rearrangement joins TRBV18 to TRBJ2-7, with D tentatively TRBD2 (5 bases). V dropped 0 bases and J dropped 4 bases, with 7 bases sitting between them. This CDR3 contains 13 residues. CDR1 is KGHSH and CDR2 is LQKENI in the germline V gene. The CDR3 coding sequence is TGTGCCAGCTCACCACCGGAGGAATACGAGCAGTACTTC. Translated, it gives CASSPPEEYEQYF.

The chain links TRBV6-4 to TRBJ2-3, with D tentatively TRBD2 (6 bases). This CDR3 spans 15 amino acids. Deletions cut 0 bases from V and 6 bases from J, with 13 bases between. Germline V lookup: CDR1 MRHNA, CDR2 SNTAGT. The CDR3 DNA follows: TGTGCCAGCAGTGACTCGAGGAGGGTGCAGGATACGCAGTATTTT. Protein: CASSDSRRVQDTQYF.

V is TRBV6-1 and J is TRBJ1-2, with D perhaps matching TRBD1 (6 bases). Trimming took 0 bases from V and 2 from J, leaving 7 bases between them. Germline CDR1 MNHNS, CDR2 SASEGT. This CDR3 comprises 14 residues. Written as DNA, the CDR3 is TGTGCCAGCAGTGAAGCGACAGGCAACTATGGCTACACCTTC. It is translated as CASSEATGNYGYTF.

The chain uses TRBV7-2 and TRBJ1-2; unclear D gene. The CDR3 is 13 amino acids. Trimming shortened V by 4 bases and J by 10 bases, and 16 bases separated the two germline ends. Germline CDR1 reads SGHTA; CDR2 reads FQGNSA. The DNA for the CDR3 is TGTGCCAGCAGCTCTAGGTCCGGTTTCGACTACACCTTC. It encodes CASSSRSGFDYTF.

For this clone: One junction end does not reproduce the germline sequence, and a read error may be involved. The chain is built from TRBV5-8 and TRBJ1-5; tentative D call: TRBD1 (5 bases). CDR1 and CDR2 (germline): SGHTS, YDEGEE. There are 13 residues in the CDR3. CDR3 protein: CAISWGDNQPQHF. CDR3 sequence (DNA): TGTGCCATCAGCTGGGGGGATAATCAGCCCCAGCATTTT.

The chain combines TRBV7-2 with TRBJ2-7, with 9 nucleotides matching TRBD2. Germline V gene data show CDR1 as SGHTA and CDR2 as FQGNSA. Unmatched junction bases numbered 4, after V lost 4 bases and J lost 0 bases. This CDR3 is 15 amino acids long. The CDR3 sequence is CASSSSGTNSYEQYF. The CDR3 coding sequence is TGTGCCAGCAGCTCTAGCGGGACAAACTCCTACGAGCAGTACTTC. Looking up the rest from reference TRBV7-2 and TRBJ2-7 gives the full variable domain: GAGVSQSPSNKVTEKGKDVELRCDPISGHTALYWYRQSLGQGLEFLIYFQGNSAPDKSGLPSDRFSAERTGGSVSTLTIQRTQQEDSAVYLCASSSSGTNSYEQYFGPGTRLTVT.

The chain couples TRBV6-5 to TRBJ1-6; D gene ambiguous. Germline-derived CDR1 and CDR2 are MNHEY and SVGAGI. V shed 4 bases and J shed 5 bases, with 6 bases lying between them. This CDR3 comprises 13 residues. The DNA of the CDR3 is TGTGCCAGCAGTTCTTTTGATAATTCACCCCTCCACTTT. Translated: CASSSFDNSPLHF.

The chain joins TRBV7-9 to TRBJ1-1, with D possibly being TRBD1 (5 bases). Germline CDR1 reads SEHNR; CDR2 reads FQNEAQ (reference sequence). Trimming took off 1 base at V and 8 bases at J, with 23 bases between the two ends. The CDR3 contains 17 residues. The CDR3 loop reads CASSLGDLIGGFKEAFF. The CDR3 DNA sequence: TGTGCCAGCAGCTTAGGGGACTTGATTGGGGGATTCAAGGAAGCTTTCTTT.

This clone was observed at least ten times. This chain uses TRBV7-9 with TRBJ1-6; the D is unclear. The CDR3 covers 12 residues. Trimming removed 3 bases from V and 13 bases from J, with 10 bases in between. CDR1 is SEHNR and CDR2 is FQNEAQ in the germline V gene (reference sequence). This CDR3 reads CASSLSASPLHF. The CDR3 DNA reads as TGTGCCAGCAGCTTGAGCGCCTCTCCCCTCCACTTT.

The rearrangement links TRBV6-1 to TRBJ1-2; D gene uncertain. Trimming shortened V by 4 bases and J by 1 base, and 13 bases separated the two germline ends. Germline V CDR1 and CDR2: MNHNS, SASEGT. The CDR3 contains 15 residues. CDR3 amino acids: CASSGGGSLNYGYTF. DNA for the CDR3: TGTGCCAGCAGTGGAGGAGGAAGTCTTAACTATGGCTACACCTTC.

The chain links TRBV19 to TRBJ2-7; weak D call: TRBD2 (7 bases). CDR3 length: 13 residues. CDR1 and CDR2 from the germline V gene are LNHDA and SQIVND (reference sequence). V shed 5 bases and J shed 4 bases, with 12 bases lying between them. The CDR3 region is CASSRGASYEQYF. The CDR3 bases are TGTGCCAGTAGTCGGGGGGCCTCTTACGAGCAGTACTTC.

The chain carries TRBV6-5 and TRBJ1-6; the match to TRBD1 covers 8 bases. The V and J ends lost 2 bases and 5 bases, in that order; junction bases with no gene match: 2. CDR3 length: 15 amino acids. The V gene's germline CDR1 is MNHEY and CDR2 SVGAGI. CDR3 coding DNA: TGTGCCAGCAGTTACGCAGGGGGCGATAATTCACCCCTCCACTTT. It specifies CASSYAGGDNSPLHF.